This T cell receptor (beta chain) was recorded in a study of shared clonotypes between healthy human individuals. Looking at the study overall: The cohort had two women and three men, ages 18 to 49.

Per the germline V gene, CDR1 is MDHEN and CDR2 is SYDVKM. This CDR3 contains 13 residues. In the CD4+ fraction, cells were divided into CD45RA+ naive and CD45RA-negative memory subsets. Profiling relied on immunoSEQ multiplex PCR, and the TCRdb table lists in-frame clones only, not all of them. This table has about 1 million clones, about 75% appearing once. A remark on this clone: What it recognizes is unknown.

Notes on the study in general: The diversity represented, both genetic and in exposure history, was limited by few donors.

This chain joins TRBV28 and TRBJ1-1; 9 bases are shared with TRBD1. The source material was memory CD4+ T cells sorted from blood. Indicated subset: CD45RA-negative fraction. This receptor was obtained from a man between 18 and 29 years old in good health. The CDR3 protein is CAAISHRGLQAFF. The CDR3 nucleotides read TGTGCGGCGATATCACACAGGGGGCTTCAAGCTTTCTTT.